This T cell receptor (beta chain) was identified in a study of T cell responses to AZD1222 COVID-19 vaccine. The overall study: Second-dose intervals of approximately 4 or approximately 12 weeks were pooled.

Remarks on this clone: The antigen is undetermined.

The J segment lost 0 bases and the V segment lost 1 base, leaving 6 bases of the junction unmatched. There are 17 residues in the CDR3. Germline assignment: CDR1 LNHDA and CDR2 SQIVND (reference sequence). Study-level findings and limits: Sampled repertoires all dated from after the peak T cell response. At baseline, just five to seven AZD1222 recipients tested seropositive. Receipt of two AZD1222 doses was followed by a rise in Spike-specific TCR breadth and depth.

This table comes from immunoSEQ multiplex PCR, and its TCRdb copy is limited to in-frame clones, with some not included. The sample has 90,000 to 110,000 clones, 70% to 90% seen once. Here the sequenced sample was peripheral blood, taken on day 0 of AZD1222 vaccination. This rearrangement joins TRBV19 to TRBJ1-5, with 7 bases fitting TRBD1. The sequence was collected from an adult in good health. CDR3 in DNA: TGTGCCAGTAGTATAGTCGGGACAGTTTATAGCAATCAGCCCCAGCATTTT. It specifies CASSIVGTVYSNQPQHF.